This T cell receptor (beta chain) is from a study of glioma-infiltrating T cells after dendritic cell vaccination. Study background: Patients received autologous tumor lysate-pulsed dendritic cell vaccination between about 2003 and 2013.

Produced via immunoSEQ multiplex PCR; TCRdb's table is partial and in-frame only. The table has about 20,000 clones, 75% to 85% seen once. V trimming: 1 base; J trimming: 7 bases; junction bases outside the gene matches: 5. CDR3 length: 15 amino acids. Per germline, CDR1 LNHDA and CDR2 SQIVND (reference sequence). The sequence was collected from a human donor with glioblastoma. Sequenced here: blood, sampled before dendritic cell vaccination. The chain couples TRBV19 to TRBJ2-1; TRBD2 aligns across 9 bases. Written as DNA, the CDR3 is TGTGCCAGTAGTATAGGCGGGAGGGCCTTTAATGAGCAGTTCTTC. Residues: CASSIGGRAFNEQFF.